This T cell receptor (beta chain) is from a study of blood T cell repertoires in COVID-19. The V gene lost 0 bases and the J gene lost 8 bases, with 18 bases spanning the gap. Germline V CDR1 and CDR2: SGHNT, YYREEE (reference sequence). CDR3 length: 16 amino acids. Method: immunoSEQ multiplex PCR; TCRdb's copy keeps in-frame clones and lacks some. The sample contains approximately 260,000 clones, roughly four fifths of which appear only once. The specimen was PBMCs or T cells enriched from blood (not recorded which). This chain links TRBV5-4 with TRBJ2-1; maybe TRBD1 (5 bases). The receptor was derived from a young man with acute COVID-19. CDR3: CASSLGPSRRDDEQFF. CDR3 DNA sequence: TGTGCCAGCAGCTTGGGCCCCTCTCGCAGGGATGATGAGCAGTTCTTC. The full variable domain, in which reference TRBV5-4 and TRBJ2-1 provide the parts outside the CDR3, is ETGVTQSPTHLIKTRGQQVTLRCSSQSGHNTVSWYQQALGQGPQFIFQYYREEENGRGNFPPRFSGLQFPNYSSELNVNALELDDSALYLCASSLGPSRRDDEQFFGPGTRLTVL.